These T cell receptor beta chains were read from a single sample in a study of blood T cell repertoires in COVID-19. Only in-frame clones appear in the TCRdb table, and some are missing; sequencing was by immunoSEQ multiplex PCR. The data contain about 160,000 clones, roughly 91% of them singletons. Input material: peripheral blood. These receptors were obtained from a woman aged 45 to 65 with acute or convalescent COVID-19. Each CDR3 is given with its conserved first and last residue. The D gene is left open where the match is weak.

J gene: TRBJ2-5
V gene: TRBV3-1/TRBV3-2
D gene: .
CDR3 protein: CASSQTQGRGTQYF

J gene: TRBJ2-6
V gene: TRBV9
D gene: .
CDR3 protein: CASSVAPSGANVLTF

J gene: TRBJ1-4
V gene: TRBV28
D gene: .
CDR3 protein: CASSLVQFDEKLFF

J gene: TRBJ1-1
V gene: TRBV2
D gene: .
CDR3 protein: CASSRDYETVSNTEAFF

J gene: TRBJ2-7
V gene: TRBV6-5
D gene: TRBD1
CDR3 protein: CASPLGDSPTYEQYF

J gene: TRBJ2-7
V gene: TRBV30
D gene: .
CDR3 protein: CAWSVAYEQYF

J gene: TRBJ2-5
V gene: TRBV10-3
D gene: TRBD1
CDR3 protein: CAISAIQGRQETQYF

J gene: TRBJ2-7
V gene: TRBV6-6
D gene: .
CDR3 protein: CASSPDTYEQYF

J gene: TRBJ2-5
V gene: TRBV19
D gene: TRBD2
CDR3 protein: CASRTAGVEETQYF

J gene: TRBJ1-4
V gene: TRBV5-4
D gene: .
CDR3 protein: CASSTMGGYNEKLFF

J gene: TRBJ2-5
V gene: TRBV6-6
D gene: .
CDR3 protein: CASRDSQETQYF

J gene: TRBJ2-2
V gene: TRBV12-5
D gene: TRBD1
CDR3 protein: CASGFRLLNRGKYGGELFF

J gene: TRBJ2-1
V gene: TRBV29-1
D gene: TRBD1
CDR3 protein: CSAGDRGETNEQFF

J gene: TRBJ1-2
V gene: TRBV30
D gene: .
CDR3 protein: CAWSKQPSGPYGYTF

J gene: TRBJ2-7
V gene: TRBV4-1
D gene: TRBD2
CDR3 protein: CASSQAGGVRYEQYF

J gene: TRBJ1-6
V gene: TRBV11-2
D gene: .
CDR3 protein: CASSLGQWNSPLHF

J gene: TRBJ2-2
V gene: TRBV3-1/TRBV3-2
D gene: TRBD1
CDR3 protein: CASSQERWTGVTGELFF

J gene: TRBJ2-7
V gene: TRBV19
D gene: .
CDR3 protein: CASSVRPRLYEQYF

J gene: TRBJ1-1
V gene: TRBV24-1
D gene: .
CDR3 protein: CATSDLREAFF

J gene: TRBJ2-5
V gene: TRBV12-3/TRBV12-4
D gene: .
CDR3 protein: CASSLGVRETQYF

J gene: TRBJ1-1
V gene: TRBV5-5
D gene: .
CDR3 protein: CASSQQSNTEAFF

J gene: TRBJ1-5
V gene: TRBV29-1
D gene: TRBD1
CDR3 protein: CSVATGVDQPQHF

J gene: TRBJ1-1
V gene: TRBV19
D gene: TRBD1
CDR3 protein: CATRQGRNTEAFF

J gene: TRBJ1-3
V gene: TRBV11-2
D gene: .
CDR3 protein: CASSLGPTATGNTIYF